Detailed here is one TCR beta chain. Authors' data handling: Scientists estimated how many nucleated cells there were by amplifying reference gene primers. The protocol was immunoSEQ multiplex PCR, while the TCRdb copy is restricted to in-frame clones and leaves out a portion. V and J calls and clone size are copied from that table; D and trimming were computed from the DNA. The sample holds about 72,000 clones, 82% seen once. The sample is drawn from a study of blood T cell repertoires in COVID-19. Germline-derived CDR1 and CDR2 are MDHEN and SYDVKM. J lost 6 bases, V lost 8 bases, and 10 bases had no gene match. This CDR3 comprises 14 residues.

Input material: peripheral blood. The origin of this receptor is a human donor in a cohort sampled during active COVID-19. The V and J genes are TRBV28 and TRBJ2-5; TRBD1 matches at 9 bases. The CDR3 DNA reads TGTGCCAGCGTTACCCCGGGACAGGGAAAGACCCAGTACTTC. As protein: CASVTPGQGKTQYF.